This TCR beta chain appears in the sequencing data of a study of T cell repertoires in cytomegalovirus infection. About the research overall: Used in the study were CMV epitopes, some recently identified and HLA-C-restricted, others well-studied and HLA-B-restricted.

A word on this clonotype: What it binds is not known.

The germline V and J ends were trimmed by 1 base and 5 bases, with 8 bases remaining between them. Germline V gene sequence: CDR1 SGHTA, CDR2 FQGNSA. CDR3 size: 13 residues. One entry per CDR3 protein results from TCRdb running MiXCR on the reads. This sample yields around 85,000 distinct CDR3 sequences, of which approximately 43% are seen a single time; over 85% belongs to the top ten. The sequences come from CD8+ T cells from cultured PBMCs, collected from culture after CMV antigen stimulation. This receptor was identified in a human donor in good health (CMV status not recorded). Some clones in this sample may be carry-over from other donors' samples. The V call is TRBV7-2, the J call TRBJ2-5; D may be TRBD2 (5 bases). This CDR3 is CASSLGGGETQYF. The CDR3 DNA reads as TGTGCCAGCAGCTTAGGCGGCGGGGAGACCCAGTACTTC.